The TCR beta chain under discussion was sequenced for a study of cytomegalovirus exposure and HLA in healthy donors. Both 60 Vbeta primers and 13 Jbeta primers went into the PCR. Sequenced by immunoSEQ multiplex PCR; TCRdb stores in-frame clones only, minus some. This table has about 180,000 clones, approximately 80% appearing once. The CDR3 contains 16 residues. V was trimmed by 0 bases and J by 6 bases, leaving 15 bases between them. In germline, CDR1 is GTSNPN, CDR2 SVGIG (reference sequence). The study's findings and limits: Most TCRs appeared rarely, but some public TCRs recurred in many donors. Researchers reported in a later analysis that common viral pathogens appeared linked to several top clusters. The authors confirmed in vitro that three CMV-associated chains were specific for CMV antigens.

This clone was counted a single time. Its antigen is unidentified. The sequence was collected from a man aged 25-40 years in good health and CMV-seropositive. V is TRBV30 and J is TRBJ1-6, with D perhaps matching TRBD1 (5 bases). Sequencing used PBMCs. The CDR3 sequence: CAWSVLRAGSNSPLHF. As DNA, the CDR3 is TGTGCCTGGAGTGTACTCCGTGCAGGGTCTAATTCACCCCTCCACTTT.